This T cell receptor beta chain appears in the sequencing data of a study of T-cell memory formation after mild COVID-19. Study as a whole: TCR clustering was largely donor specific. Broader study findings: Researchers found some responding clones in pre-infection memory, a sign that cross-reactive memory joined.

This clonotype was seen just once. Its antigen is unidentified. Germline V gives CDR1 MNHEY, CDR2 SMNVEV (reference sequence). The V end was cut by 7 bases, the J end by 0 bases, with 16 bases between. CDR3 size: 16 residues. After 5'RACE with constant-segment primers, TCR alpha and TCR beta cDNA libraries carrying sample barcodes and UMIs were obtained. TCRdb processed the 5' RACE reads anew with MiXCR; each CDR3 protein has one entry. Among about 350,000 distinct CDR3 sequences listed, 28% were seen once. This clonotype originated in an adult woman who had mild COVID-19 (a few samples of this study predate the infection). Cell type and time point are not known. The V call is TRBV27, the J call TRBJ2-1, with D possibly TRBD2 on 7 matching bases. Sample: PBMCs or a T cell subset sorted from them (not recorded which). CDR3 sequence (DNA): TGTGCCAGCACTCCGTCGGGGGGCTTCTCCTACAATGAGCAGTTCTTC. Translated: CASTPSGGFSYNEQFF.